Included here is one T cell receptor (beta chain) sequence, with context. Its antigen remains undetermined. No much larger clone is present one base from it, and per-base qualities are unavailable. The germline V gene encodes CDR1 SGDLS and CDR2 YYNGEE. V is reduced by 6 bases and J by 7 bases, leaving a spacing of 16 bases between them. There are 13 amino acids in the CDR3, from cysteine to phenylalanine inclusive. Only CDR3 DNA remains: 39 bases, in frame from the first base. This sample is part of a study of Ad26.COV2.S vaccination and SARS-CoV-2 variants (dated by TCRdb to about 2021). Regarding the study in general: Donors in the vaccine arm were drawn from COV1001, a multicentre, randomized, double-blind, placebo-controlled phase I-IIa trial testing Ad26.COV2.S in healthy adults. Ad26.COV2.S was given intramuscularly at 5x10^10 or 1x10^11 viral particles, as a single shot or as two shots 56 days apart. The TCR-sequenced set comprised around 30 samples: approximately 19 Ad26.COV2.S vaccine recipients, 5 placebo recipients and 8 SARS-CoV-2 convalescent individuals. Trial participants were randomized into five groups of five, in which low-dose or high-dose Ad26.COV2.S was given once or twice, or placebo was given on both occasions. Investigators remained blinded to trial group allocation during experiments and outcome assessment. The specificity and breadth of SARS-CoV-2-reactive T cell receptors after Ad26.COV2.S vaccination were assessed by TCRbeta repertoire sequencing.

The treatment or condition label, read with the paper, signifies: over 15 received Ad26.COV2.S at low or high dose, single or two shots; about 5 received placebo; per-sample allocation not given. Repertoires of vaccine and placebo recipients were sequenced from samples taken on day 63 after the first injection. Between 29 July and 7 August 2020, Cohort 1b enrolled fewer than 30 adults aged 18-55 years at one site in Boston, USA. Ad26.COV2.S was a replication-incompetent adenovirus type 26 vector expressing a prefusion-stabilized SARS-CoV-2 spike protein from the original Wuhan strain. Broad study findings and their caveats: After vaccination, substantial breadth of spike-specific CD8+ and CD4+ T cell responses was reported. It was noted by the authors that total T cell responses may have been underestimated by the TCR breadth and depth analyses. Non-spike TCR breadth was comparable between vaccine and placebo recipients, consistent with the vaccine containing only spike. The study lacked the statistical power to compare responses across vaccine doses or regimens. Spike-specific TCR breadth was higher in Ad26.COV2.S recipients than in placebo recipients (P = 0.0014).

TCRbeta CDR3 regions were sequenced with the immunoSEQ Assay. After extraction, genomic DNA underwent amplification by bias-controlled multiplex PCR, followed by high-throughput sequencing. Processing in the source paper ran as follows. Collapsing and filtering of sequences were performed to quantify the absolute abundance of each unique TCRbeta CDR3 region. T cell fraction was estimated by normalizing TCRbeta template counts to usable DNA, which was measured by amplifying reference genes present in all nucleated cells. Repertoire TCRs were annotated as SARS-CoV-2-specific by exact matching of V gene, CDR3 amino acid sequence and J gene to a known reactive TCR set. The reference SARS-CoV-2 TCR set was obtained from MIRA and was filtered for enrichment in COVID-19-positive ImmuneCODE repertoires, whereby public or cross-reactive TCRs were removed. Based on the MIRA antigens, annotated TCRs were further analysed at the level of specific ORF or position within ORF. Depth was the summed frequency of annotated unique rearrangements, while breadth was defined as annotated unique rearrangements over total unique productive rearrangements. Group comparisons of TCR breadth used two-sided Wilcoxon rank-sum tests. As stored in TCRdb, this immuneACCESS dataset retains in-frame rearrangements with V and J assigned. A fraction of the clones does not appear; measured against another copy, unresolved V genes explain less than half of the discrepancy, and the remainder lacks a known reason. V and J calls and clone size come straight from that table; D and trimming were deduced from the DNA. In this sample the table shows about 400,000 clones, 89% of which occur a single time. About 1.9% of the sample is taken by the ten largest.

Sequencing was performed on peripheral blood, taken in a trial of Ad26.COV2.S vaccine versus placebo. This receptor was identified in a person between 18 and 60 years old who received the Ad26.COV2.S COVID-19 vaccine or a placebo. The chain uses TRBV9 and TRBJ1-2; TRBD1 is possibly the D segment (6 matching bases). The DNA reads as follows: TGTGCCAGCACCGGCTTACAGGGATCTGGCTACACCTTC. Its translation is CASTGLQGSGYTF.